This TCR beta chain was sequenced during a study of CD8 T cells in Susac syndrome. Study-level points and caveats: The study admitted that it had a relatively small number of individuals in its TCR sequencing and HLA analysis.

V dropped 5 bases and J dropped 8 bases, with 19 bases sitting between them. This CDR3 has 14 amino acids. The germline V gene has CDR1 DFQATT and CDR2 SNEGSKA (reference sequence). Random hexamers served to reverse transcribe roughly 0.5 to 1 ug RNA. Using its own MiXCR run on the immunoSEQ multiplex PCR reads, TCRdb lists one record per CDR3 protein. The sample consists of a few hundred thousand distinct CDR3 sequences, 95% of them appearing once. Concerning this clonotype itself: The target antigen is unknown.

Sequencing input: CD4+ T cells from PBMCs. The chain uses TRBV20-1 and TRBJ2-1; weak D call: TRBD2 (7 bases). This receptor was identified in a human donor with multiple sclerosis. The CDR3, as DNA: TGCAGTGCTCCTCAAACGGGGGGCCTGGATGAGCAGTTCTTC. It codes for CSAPQTGGLDEQFF.